The rows below give T cell receptor beta chains drawn from one sample of a study of cytomegalovirus exposure and HLA in healthy donors. TCRdb's copy holds only in-frame clones and misses some; the assay was immunoSEQ multiplex PCR. Of some 140,000 clones in the sample, over 60% were seen once. The sample comprised PBMCs. These receptors all stem from a male donor in good health and CMV-seropositive. CDR3s include the opening cysteine and the closing phenylalanine or tryptophan. A D gene is named only where the DNA matches it firmly. The listing skips clone size in some rows; elsewhere it reads once, few, many or a size class.

j_call | clone_size | v_call | d_call | cdr3_nt | cdr3_aa
TRBJ2-5 | . | TRBV30 | TRBD1 | TGTGCCTGGAGTGCGACAGGGGTTAGAGAGACCCAGTACTTC | CAWSATGVRETQYF
TRBJ2-2 | . | TRBV2 | TRBD2 | TGTGCCAGCAGTCGGGAGGGGAGATACACCGGGGAGCTGTTTTTT | CASSREGRYTGELFF
TRBJ2-2 | . | TRBV5-1 | . | TGCGCCAGCACCCCTGGACAGCACACCGGGGAGCTGTTTTTT | CASTPGQHTGELFF
TRBJ1-2 | . | TRBV10-3 | TRBD1 | TGTGCCATGCTCGGACAGGGGGGGTATGGCTACACCTTC | CAMLGQGGYGYTF
TRBJ2-7 | . | TRBV5-6 | . | TGTGCCAGCAGCTTGGCTCAGGCCGCCTACGAGCAGTACTTC | CASSLAQAAYEQYF
TRBJ2-7 | . | TRBV28 | . | TGTGCCAGCAGTCCCTTATACGATGGTGACTTTTACGAGCAGTACTTC | CASSPLYDGDFYEQYF
TRBJ1-1 | . | TRBV27 | TRBD1 | TGTGCCAGCAGAAACATATGGGACAGGGGACCTTCTAACACTGAAGCTTTCTTT | CASRNIWDRGPSNTEAFF
TRBJ1-3 | . | TRBV19 | . | TGTGCCAGTAGTCTTGACACGAGCTCTGGAAACACCATATATTTT | CASSLDTSSGNTIYF
TRBJ2-7 | . | TRBV7-8 | . | TGTGCCAGCAGCTTAGTACAGAACGAGCAGTACTTC | CASSLVQNEQYF
TRBJ1-5 | . | TRBV4-1 | TRBD1 | TGCGCCAGCAGCCAAGAGTGGACAGGGCATCAGCCCCAGCATTTT | CASSQEWTGHQPQHF
TRBJ1-2 | . | TRBV7-2 | . | TGTGCCAGCAGCTTAGATGTGAGGCAGGGTAACTATGGCTACACCTTC | CASSLDVRQGNYGYTF
TRBJ2-5 | . | TRBV7-8 | TRBD2 | TGTGCCAGCAGCCCATCACTAGCGGGGGGGTGGGTTCGAGAGACCCAGTACTTC | CASSPSLAGGWVRETQYF
TRBJ2-5 | . | TRBV5-6 | TRBD2 | TGTGCCAGCAGCCAGGCCCTAGCGGGGCGGCAAGAGACCCAGTACTTC | CASSQALAGRQETQYF
TRBJ2-7 | . | TRBV7-6 | TRBD1 | TGTGCCAGCAGCTTGGGGACAGGGGGCGGATACGAGCAGTACTTC | CASSLGTGGGYEQYF
TRBJ2-1 | once | TRBV7-2 | TRBD2 | TGTGCCAGCACCCGGACTAGCGGGAGGGATGAGCAGTTCTTC | CASTRTSGRDEQFF